This entry lists 3 T cell receptor beta chains sequenced from one sample in a study of blood T cell repertoires in COVID-19. Clones were sequenced by immunoSEQ multiplex PCR, and TCRdb holds only the in-frame ones, with some missing. The profile shows 200,000 to 250,000 clones, 80% to 90% of them singletons. The sequenced material came from PBMCs or T cells enriched from blood (not recorded which). The origin of the receptors is a woman in her late teens or twenties in a cohort exposed to, infected with or recovered from COVID-19 (not recorded which).

The chain joins TRBV24-1 to TRBJ1-5, with 10 bases identical to TRBD1. This CDR3 region has 16 residues. Germline loops: CDR1 KGHDR, CDR2 SFDVKD. J gave up 3 bases and V 3 bases, and 4 bases lay outside the gene matches. The CDR3 is CATSDHGTGDNQPQHF. The CDR3 bases are TGTGCCACCAGTGATCACGGGACAGGGGACAATCAGCCCCAGCATTTT.

CDR3 nucleotide sequence: TGCGCCAGCAGTCATCATCGCCGGGACAGGTCTTCCTACGAGCAGTACTTC. It is translated as CASSHHRRDRSSYEQYF. The V call is TRBV23-1, the J call TRBJ2-7, with 8 bases identical to TRBD1. TRBV23-1 carries the ORF label, with uncertain function. The CDR3 has 17 amino acids. With 3 bases clipped from V and 1 base from J, the junction kept 11 bases outside the gene matches.

A few counts support this clone. The chain employs TRBV27 and TRBJ2-3, with D unresolved. This CDR3 contains 13 residues. The germline V gene encodes CDR1 MNHEY and CDR2 SMNVEV (reference sequence). V dropped 6 bases and J dropped 6 bases, with 13 bases sitting between them. The CDR3: CASSPNKRDTQYF. The CDR3 DNA reads as TGTGCCAGCAGCCCTAACAAGAGGGATACGCAGTATTTT.